Listed below are T cell receptor beta chains from one sample, sequenced in a study of OX40 agonist ivuxolimab in advanced cancers. The method was immunoSEQ multiplex PCR; TCRdb's version includes in-frame clones alone and lacks a portion of them. The data show 77,000 or so clones, 81% seen once. Here the sequenced sample was CD4+ or CD8+ T cells sorted from blood, taken in a trial of the OX40 agonist ivuxolimab. All receptors derive from an adult with an advanced solid tumor such as melanoma, head and neck, liver or kidney cancer. The CDR3 runs from the conserved cysteine through the conserved F or W. A D gene is named only where the DNA matches it firmly. A clone size is listed for some rows: how often the clone was seen (once, few, many), or a class if it is expanded.

d_call	clone_size	v_call	j_call	cdr3_nt	cdr3_aa
TRBD1	-	TRBV2	TRBJ2-2	TGTGCCAGCAGAGGACAGGGGTGGAGGACCGGGGAGCTGTTTTTT	CASRGQGWRTGELFF
TRBD1	-	TRBV5-1	TRBJ1-4	TGCGCCAGCAGCAGGAGACAGGGGGCGCGTGAAAAACTGTTTTTT	CASSRRQGAREKLFF
TRBD1	-	TRBV5-1	TRBJ1-6	TGCGCCAGCAGCTCCGGACAGGGCTATAATTCACCCCTCCACTTT	CASSSGQGYNSPLHF
-	-	TRBV19	TRBJ2-3	TGTGCCAGTAGTGGGGGGAGGACGCAGTATTTT	CASSGGRTQYF
-	-	TRBV29-1	TRBJ1-1	TGCAGCGTTTGGCCGAACACTGAAGCTTTCTTT	CSVWPNTEAFF
-	-	TRBV7-9	TRBJ2-5	TGTGCCAGCAGCCTCCTATGGACTGGGCGGGAGACCCAGTACTTC	CASSLLWTGRETQYF
-	-	TRBV5-1	TRBJ2-3	TGCGCCAGCAGCTTGGCGGGGAGCCCAGATACGCAGTATTTT	CASSLAGSPDTQYF
-	-	TRBV5-5	TRBJ2-2	TGTGCCAGCAGCGCCCGGGACACCCCTTTCGCCGGGGAGCTGTTTTTT	CASSARDTPFAGELFF
-	-	TRBV5-6	TRBJ1-4	TGTGCCAGCAGCCCGGGGGGGCACGAAAAACTGTTTTTT	CASSPGGHEKLFF
-	-	TRBV7-2	TRBJ1-2	TGTGCCAGCAGCTTAGTGGGGGACTATGGCTACACCTTC	CASSLVGDYGYTF
-	-	TRBV29-1	TRBJ1-5	TGCAGCGTTGCGGACGGAATCAATCAGCCCCAGCATTTT	CSVADGINQPQHF
-	-	TRBV7-2	TRBJ2-3	TGTGCCAGCAGCCAGGACTACATAAGCACAGATACGCAGTATTTT	CASSQDYISTDTQYF
TRBD1	-	TRBV15	TRBJ2-7	TGTGCCACCAGCAGAGGCGTCCCGACAGGGTATGACTACGAGCAGTACTTC	CATSRGVPTGYDYEQYF
-	-	TRBV7-6	TRBJ2-1	TGTGCCAGCAGCTTAGAAGGATTAGGTGGTGAGCAGTTCTTC	CASSLEGLGGEQFF
-	-	TRBV4-1	TRBJ1-1	TGCGCCAGCAGCCAAGGGCATTGGGGGAAGAGTTGGGGCACTGAAGCTTTCTTT	CASSQGHWGKSWGTEAFF
-	-	TRBV2	TRBJ1-3	TGTGCCAGCAGTGCTGGGATCCTCTCTGGAAACACCATATATTTT	CASSAGILSGNTIYF
TRBD1	-	TRBV30	TRBJ2-3	TGTGCCTGGAGTGTACTAGGCAGGGGGAGATCAGATACGCAGTATTTT	CAWSVLGRGRSDTQYF
-	once	TRBV30	TRBJ2-4	TGTGCCTGGAGTGCGGGTGTGAACATTCAGTACTTC	CAWSAGVNIQYF
TRBD1	-	TRBV9	TRBJ2-1	TGTGCCAGCAGCGTAGCTCGGACAGGGTACAATGAGCAGTTCTTC	CASSVARTGYNEQFF
-	-	TRBV15	TRBJ1-1	TGTGCCACCAGCAGAGCTTGGGACCCCGAAGCTTTCTTT	CATSRAWDPEAFF
TRBD2	few	TRBV4-1	TRBJ2-2	TGCGCCAGCAGCCAAGGGATAAGACTAGCGGGAGCCTCGGAAGAACACACCGGGGAGCTGTTTTTT	CASSQGIRLAGASEEHTGELFF
TRBD1	-	TRBV7-9	TRBJ2-5	TGTGCCAGCAGCCAACCACAGGGGGGAGAGACCCAGTACTTC	CASSQPQGGETQYF
TRBD1	once	TRBV6-1	TRBJ1-3	TGTGCCAGCAGTGATTGGACAGGGAACTCTGGAAACACCATATATTTT	CASSDWTGNSGNTIYF
TRBD1	few	TRBV18	TRBJ1-4	TGTGCCAGCTCACCACGCCAGGACAGGGACGAAAAACTGTTTTTT	CASSPRQDRDEKLFF
TRBD1	few	TRBV4-3	TRBJ2-7	TGCGCCAGCAGCCAAGTCAGGGGGCAATACGAGCAGTACTTC	CASSQVRGQYEQYF
-	-	TRBV5-1	TRBJ2-7	TGCGCCAGCAGCCAACCCTTGGGGGAGCAGTACTTC	CASSQPLGEQYF
-	-	TRBV4-1	TRBJ1-3	TGCGCCAGCAGCCAGTTTACAGCCTCTGGAAACACCATATATTTT	CASSQFTASGNTIYF
TRBD2	once	TRBV11-2	TRBJ2-5	TGTGCCAGCAGCTTAGGTGGAGCGGGGCAAGAGACCCAGTACTTC	CASSLGGAGQETQYF
TRBD1	-	TRBV13	TRBJ1-1	TGTGCCAGCAGCTTAGGAACAGGGGCAGGTTTCGCTGAAGCTTTCTTT	CASSLGTGAGFAEAFF
-	-	TRBV2	TRBJ1-3	TGTGCCACCGACAGTGGCCGTTCCATATATTTT	CATDSGRSIYF
TRBD1	-	TRBV5-1	TRBJ1-4	TGCGCCAGCAGCTATATGGGACGGGACAGAGCAACTAATGAAAAACTGTTTTTT	CASSYMGRDRATNEKLFF
-	-	TRBV5-1	TRBJ2-7	TGTGCCAGCAGCTTGGGACAAGTACGAGAGCAGTACTTC	CASSLGQVREQYF
-	-	TRBV10-3	TRBJ2-3	TGTGCCTGCATGGCAGATCCTAGCACAGATACGCAGTATTTT	CACMADPSTDTQYF
TRBD1	once	TRBV13	TRBJ1-2	TGTGCCAGTCGAAGGGGACAGGGCCACTATGGCTACACCTTC	CASRRGQGHYGYTF
TRBD1	-	TRBV2	TRBJ2-7	TGTGCCAGCGTCGAGACAGGGGGTGAGGAGCAGTACTTC	CASVETGGEEQYF
-	once	TRBV5-4	TRBJ1-1	TGTGCCAGCAGCTCGCAGACGGAGGAACGGACTGAAGCTTTCTTT	CASSSQTEERTEAFF
-	-	TRBV5-4	TRBJ2-7	TGTGCCAGCAGACCTGACAGGAGCTCCTACGAGCAGTACTTC	CASRPDRSSYEQYF